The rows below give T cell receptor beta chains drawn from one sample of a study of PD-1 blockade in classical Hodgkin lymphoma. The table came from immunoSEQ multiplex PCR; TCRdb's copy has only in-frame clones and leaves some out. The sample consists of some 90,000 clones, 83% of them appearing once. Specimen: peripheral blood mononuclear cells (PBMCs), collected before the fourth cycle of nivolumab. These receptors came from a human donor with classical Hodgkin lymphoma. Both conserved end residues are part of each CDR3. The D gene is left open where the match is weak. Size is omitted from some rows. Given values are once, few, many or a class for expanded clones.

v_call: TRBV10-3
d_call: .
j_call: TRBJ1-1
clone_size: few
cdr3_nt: TGTGCCATCAGTGAGAAGGGGCTTACTGAAGCTTTCTTT
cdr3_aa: CAISEKGLTEAFF

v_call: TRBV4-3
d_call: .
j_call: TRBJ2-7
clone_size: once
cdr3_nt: TGCGCCAGCAGCCTCACGACATCCTACGAGCAGTACTTC
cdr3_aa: CASSLTTSYEQYF

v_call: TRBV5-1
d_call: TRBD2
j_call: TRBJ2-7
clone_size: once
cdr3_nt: TGCGCCAGCAGCTTGGGACTAGCGGGAGAGGACGAGCAGTACTTC
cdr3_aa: CASSLGLAGEDEQYF

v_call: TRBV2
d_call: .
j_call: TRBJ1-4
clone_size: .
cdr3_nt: TGTGCCAGCAGTAAAGGGACGACGGAGGAAAAACTGTTTTTT
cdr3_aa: CASSKGTTEEKLFF

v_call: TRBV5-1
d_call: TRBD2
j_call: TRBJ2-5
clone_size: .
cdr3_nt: TGCGCCAGCAGCCCCCTCGGGGGGGCCTACGAGACCCAGTACTTC
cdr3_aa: CASSPLGGAYETQYF

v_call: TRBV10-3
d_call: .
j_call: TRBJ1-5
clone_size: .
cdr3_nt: TGTGCCATCAGTGAGTCGAAACCCATGGGCAATCAGCCCCAGCATTTT
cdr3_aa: CAISESKPMGNQPQHF

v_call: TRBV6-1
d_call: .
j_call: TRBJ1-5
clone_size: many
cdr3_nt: TGTGCCAGCAGTGAAGACCTACGGGGCAATCAGCCCCAGCATTTT
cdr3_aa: CASSEDLRGNQPQHF

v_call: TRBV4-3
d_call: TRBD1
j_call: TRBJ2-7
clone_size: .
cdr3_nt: TGCGCCAGCAGCCAGACCGGGACAGGGGGCTACGAGCAGTACTTC
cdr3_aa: CASSQTGTGGYEQYF

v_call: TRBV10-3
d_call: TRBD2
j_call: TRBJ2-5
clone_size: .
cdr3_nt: TGTGCCATCACAGCGGGAGTGAGAGAGACCCAGTACTTC
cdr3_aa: CAITAGVRETQYF

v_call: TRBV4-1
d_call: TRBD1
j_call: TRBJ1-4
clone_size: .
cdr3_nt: TGCGCCAGCAGCCGGACAGGGTTCAATGAAAAACTGTTTTTT
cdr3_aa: CASSRTGFNEKLFF

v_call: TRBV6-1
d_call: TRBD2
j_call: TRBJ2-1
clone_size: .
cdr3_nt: TGTGCCAGCAGTCACAGCGGGAGGGCCGATGAGCAGTTCTTC
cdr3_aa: CASSHSGRADEQFF

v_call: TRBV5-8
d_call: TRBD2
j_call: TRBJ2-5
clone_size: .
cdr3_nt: TGTGCCAGCAGCCTCCGGGGGGGAGAAGAGACCCAGTACTTC
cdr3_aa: CASSLRGGEETQYF

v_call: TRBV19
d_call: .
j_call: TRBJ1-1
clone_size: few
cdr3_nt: TGTGCCAGCCAACAGGGACCCACAATGAACACTGAAGCTTTCTTT
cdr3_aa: CASQQGPTMNTEAFF

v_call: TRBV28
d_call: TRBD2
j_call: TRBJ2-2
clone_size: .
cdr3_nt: TGTGCCAGCAGGGCGGGGGGTCCGGGGGAGCTGTTTTTT
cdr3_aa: CASRAGGPGELFF

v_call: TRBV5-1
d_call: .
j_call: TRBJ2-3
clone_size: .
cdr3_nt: TGCGCCAGCAGCTTGGTGGTAGCGAGCACAGATACGCAGTATTTT
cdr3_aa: CASSLVVASTDTQYF

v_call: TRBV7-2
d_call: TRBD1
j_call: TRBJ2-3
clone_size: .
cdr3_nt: TGTGCCAGCAGCTTAGGGGCCGACAGGGTTGCAGATACGCAGTATTTT
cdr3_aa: CASSLGADRVADTQYF

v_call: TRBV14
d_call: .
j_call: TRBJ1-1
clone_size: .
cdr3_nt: TGTGCCAGCAGCCAAGGCCGGGGGCAGAACACTGAAGCTTTCTTT
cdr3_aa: CASSQGRGQNTEAFF

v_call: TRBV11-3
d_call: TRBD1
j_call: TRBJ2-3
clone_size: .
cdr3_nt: TGTGCCAGCAGCCCCGGACAGGGCAACACAGATACGCAGTATTTT
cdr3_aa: CASSPGQGNTDTQYF

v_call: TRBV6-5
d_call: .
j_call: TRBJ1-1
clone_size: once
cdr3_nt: TGTGCCAGCAGTTCCCTCGGGGGGAACACTGAAGCTTTCTTT
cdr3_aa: CASSSLGGNTEAFF

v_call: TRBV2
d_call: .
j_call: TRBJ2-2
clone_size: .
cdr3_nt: TGTGCCAGCAGTGAGTCTGGACTCGTGGAGCTGTTTTTT
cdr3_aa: CASSESGLVELFF

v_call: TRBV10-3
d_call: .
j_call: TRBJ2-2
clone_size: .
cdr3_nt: TGTGCCATCAGTGAGAGGGGATATGCGAACACCGGGGAGCTGTTTTTT
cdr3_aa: CAISERGYANTGELFF

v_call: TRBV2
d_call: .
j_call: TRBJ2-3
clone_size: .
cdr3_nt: TGTGCCAGCGCGGGCAGGGATAGCACAGATACGCAGTATTTT
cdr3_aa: CASAGRDSTDTQYF

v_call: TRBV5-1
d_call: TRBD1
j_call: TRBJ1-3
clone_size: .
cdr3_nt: TGCGCCAGCAGACATGGGACAGGGGGAGCCTCTGGAAACACCATATATTTT
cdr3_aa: CASRHGTGGASGNTIYF